This T cell receptor beta chain was retrieved from a study of technical replicates of blood from a handful of donors. Clones were sequenced by immunoSEQ multiplex PCR, and TCRdb holds only the in-frame ones, with some missing. The data hold more than 90,000 clones, with about 94% observed a single time. Germline lookup yields CDR1 SNHLY and CDR2 FYNNEI. V was cut by 8 bases and J by 0 bases, with 16 bases left in between. The CDR3 is 15 residues long. The chain carries TRBV2 and TRBJ1-2, with TRBD1 as a possible D gene (6 bases). Sequencing was performed on T cells isolated from PBMCs. The sequence was obtained from a human donor in good health. In nucleotides, the CDR3 is TGTGCCAGCTTAGACAGGCCCAAGGCTAACTATGGCTACACCTTC. This gives the protein CASLDRPKANYGYTF.